This entry lists 15 T cell receptor beta chains sequenced from one sample in a study of T cells in Graves' hyperthyroidism and ophthalmopathy. From RNA transcripts, TCR beta CDR3 regions were amplified. HTBI primers were used for first-round RT-PCR of the TCR CDR3. MiXCR was run by TCRdb on the multiplex PCR reads, yielding one entry per CDR3 protein. The top ten hold roughly an eighth of the sample, which has approximately 430,000 distinct CDR3 sequences, 15% to 19% seen once. The sequenced sample consisted of blood. These receptors were collected from a woman younger than 35 with Graves' hyperthyroidism.

This clonotype was found a few times. The gene calls are TRBV10-3 and TRBJ1-5; D not certain. This CDR3 is 13 amino acids long. V was pared by 0 bases and J by 7 bases, with 7 bases between. Germline V gives CDR1 ENHRY, CDR2 SYGVKD. The CDR3 coding sequence is TGTGCCATCAGTGAGTCTCCGGACCAGCCCCAGCATTTT. Translating it yields CAISESPDQPQHF.

The chain combines TRBV12-3 or TRBV12-4 with TRBJ2-1; TRBD2 matches at 9 bases. Losses at the gene ends were 5 bases for V and 9 bases for J; bases not matched to a gene: 17. The CDR3 contains 17 residues. The CDR3 loop is CASSPYLAGNVGIEQFF. CDR3 bases: TGTGCCAGCAGTCCCTATCTAGCGGGAAATGTTGGGATTGAGCAGTTCTTC.

This clonotype came up many times. The gene calls are TRBV5-1 and TRBJ2-7; TRBD1 or TRBD2 may be the D gene (5 bases each). The CDR3 covers 15 residues. The V and J ends lost 1 base and 2 bases respectively, with 13 bases between them. From germline, CDR1 is SGHRS and CDR2 YFSETQ. The CDR3 sequence is CASSLRGAGTYEQYF. The CDR3 DNA follows: TGCGCCAGCAGCTTGAGAGGGGCAGGCACCTACGAGCAGTACTTC.

The chain carries TRBV29-1 and TRBJ1-2; D ambiguous. Germline V lookup: CDR1 SQVTM, CDR2 ANQGSEA. The CDR3 totals 9 residues. V was shortened by 3 bases and J by 4 bases, with 0 bases between the two germline ends. The CDR3 coding sequence is TGCAGCGTTGACTATGGCTACACCTTC. The encoded protein is CSVDYGYTF. Full variable domain (remainder filled in from reference TRBV29-1 and TRBJ1-2): SAVISQKPSRDICQRGTSLTIQCQVDSQVTMMFWYRQQPGQSLTLIATANQGSEATYESGFVIDKFPISRPNLTFSTLTVSNMSPEDSSIYLCSVDYGYTFGSGTRLTVV.

This clonotype came up many times. The V gene is TRBV20-1, the J gene TRBJ1-4; D is possibly TRBD1 (5 bases). The CDR3 contains 12 residues. CDR1 is DFQATT and CDR2 is SNEGSKA in the germline V gene (reference sequence). Trimming cost V 5 bases and J 8 bases, with 12 bases left between them. CDR3 sequence reads: CSAPSAGEKLFF. CDR3 nucleotide sequence: TGCAGTGCTCCTTCGGCAGGGGAAAAACTGTTTTTT.

This clonotype was detected many times. The rearrangement joins TRBV5-1 to TRBJ2-4, with TRBD2 identical over 9 bases. Germline V gene lookup returns CDR1 SGHRS and CDR2 YFSETQ. CDR3 length equals 16 residues. V trimming: 4 bases; J trimming: 7 bases; junction bases outside the gene matches: 12. The CDR3 protein is CASSRGLAGPGNIQYF. DNA for the CDR3: TGCGCCAGCAGCCGGGGACTAGCAGGGCCGGGGAACATTCAGTACTTC.

This clonotype appeared a few times. The V gene is TRBV6-4, the J gene TRBJ2-3, with D perhaps TRBD2 (6 bases). V dropped 6 bases and J dropped 2 bases, with 12 bases sitting between them. The CDR3 has 14 amino acids. From germline, CDR1 is MRHNA and CDR2 SNTAGT. The CDR3: CASSPEGTTDTQYF. The DNA for the CDR3 is TGTGCCAGCAGCCCGGAGGGCACCACAGATACGCAGTATTTT.

This clonotype was detected many times. In DNA form, the CDR3 reads TGTGCCAGCAGCCGGCGAATGGAGGTCTACGAGCAGTACTTC. Residues: CASSRRMEVYEQYF. The J gene is TRBJ2-7, the V gene TRBV13; weak D call: TRBD2 (5 bases). Germline values: CDR1 PRHDT, CDR2 FYEKMQ (reference sequence). The CDR3 spans 14 residues. The V gene lost 5 bases and the J gene lost 3 bases, with 14 bases spanning the gap.

This chain uses TRBV5-8 with TRBJ2-3; 10 nucleotides align to TRBD2. The germline V gene has CDR1 SGHTS and CDR2 YDEGEE. CDR3 length equals 17 residues. Germline trimming cut 3 bases from V and 4 bases from J; bases unmatched to any gene: 11. The CDR3 loop is CASSSHRTSGHPDTQYF. The CDR3 DNA sequence: TGTGCCAGCAGCTCCCATAGGACTAGCGGTCATCCAGATACGCAGTATTTT.

This clonotype turned up a few times. This rearrangement joins TRBV20-1 to TRBJ2-3, with 15 bases lining up with TRBD2. In germline, CDR1 is DFQATT, CDR2 SNEGSKA (reference sequence). This CDR3 has 16 residues. V lost 3 bases, J lost 4 bases, and 5 bases stayed unmatched. The CDR3 coding sequence is TGCAGTGCTAGTCCGGGACTAGCGGGGGGCGCAGATACGCAGTATTTT. Protein sequence: CSASPGLAGGADTQYF.

This clonotype has only a few counts. The chain combines TRBV10-3 with TRBJ2-3, with D perhaps being TRBD1 or TRBD2 (5 bases each). This CDR3 has 15 residues. V dropped 2 bases and J dropped 6 bases, with 15 bases sitting between them. Looked up from germline, CDR1 is ENHRY and CDR2 is SYGVKD. The CDR3 reads CAISEPGTASDTQYF. Here the CDR3 DNA reads TGTGCCATCAGTGAGCCCGGGACGGCAAGCGATACGCAGTATTTT.

This chain uses TRBV4-1 with TRBJ2-2, with 8 bases that match TRBD2. Germline CDR1 MGHRA, CDR2 YSYEKL. Trimming cost V 2 bases and J 7 bases; bases outside gene matches: 9. This CDR3 has 16 amino acids. The CDR3 region is CASSQPGTRGVGELFF. Written as DNA, the CDR3 is TGCGCCAGCAGCCAACCTGGGACTAGGGGGGTCGGGGAGCTGTTTTTT.

The chain has TRBV9 and TRBJ2-1; D not certain. CDR1 and CDR2 from the germline V gene are SGDLS and YYNGEE. The CDR3 has 14 amino acids. V lost 0 bases, J lost 5 bases, and 9 bases lay in between. CDR3 residues: CASSVVVDDNEQFF. The CDR3 DNA reads as TGTGCCAGCAGCGTAGTGGTAGATGACAATGAGCAGTTCTTC. The whole variable domain, filled in from reference TRBV9 and TRBJ2-1, reads DSGVTQTPKHLITATGQRVTLRCSPRSGDLSVYWYQQSLDQGLQFLIQYYNGEERAKGNILERFSAQQFPDLHSELNLSSLELGDSALYFCASSVVVDDNEQFFGPGTRLTVL.

This clonotype was observed at least ten times. The chain uses TRBV10-3 and TRBJ1-1, with 7 nucleotides matching TRBD1. Trimming removed 0 bases from V and 3 bases from J; junction bases left unmatched: 4. This CDR3 region has 15 residues. Per the germline V gene, CDR1 is ENHRY and CDR2 is SYGVKD. The CDR3 nucleotides read TGTGCCATCAGTGAGTCGACAGGGATGGACACTGAAGCTTTCTTT. It yields the protein CAISESTGMDTEAFF.

This clonotype has just a few counts. This chain joins TRBV13 and TRBJ1-6; possibly TRBD1 for D (5 bases). Germline V lookup: CDR1 PRHDT, CDR2 FYEKMQ (reference sequence). V lost 5 bases and J 4 bases, leaving 15 bases between the germline ends. The CDR3 is 16 amino acids. CDR3 sequence: CASSSQEGPYNSPLHF. The CDR3 DNA sequence: TGTGCCAGCAGCAGCCAGGAGGGGCCTTATAATTCACCCCTCCACTTT.